This TCR beta chain was captured by sequencing in a study of T cell responses to AZD1222 COVID-19 vaccine. Study-wide points: A reported finding is that nearly half of spike-specific TCRs target unmutated variant regions. Increases in Spike-specific TCR breadth and depth were seen after two AZD1222 doses. Clonal diversity was possibly underestimated, and white British individuals and females predominated among donors.

CDR3 size: 15 residues. Per germline, CDR1 LGHNT and CDR2 FRNRAP. With V trimmed by 7 bases and J by 2 bases, 9 bases remained unmatched. With regard to this clone: Its cognate antigen is unknown.

TCRdb's copy holds only in-frame clones and misses some; the assay was immunoSEQ multiplex PCR. The table records 130,000 to 150,000 clones, approximately 91% of them present only once. The sequence was obtained from an adult who received the AZD1222 COVID-19 vaccine. The source material was peripheral blood, sampled 28 days after the second AZD1222 dose. The chain couples TRBV12-5 to TRBJ1-2; 8 bases align to TRBD1. CDR3 residues: CASAPSQGANYGYTF. CDR3 nucleotides: TGTGCTAGTGCCCCTAGCCAGGGGGCAAACTATGGCTACACCTTC. Variable domain in full (rest from reference TRBV12-5 and TRBJ1-2): DARVTQTPRHKVTEMGQEVTMRCQPILGHNTVFWYRQTMMQGLELLAYFRNRAPLDDSGMPKDRFSAEMPDATLATLKIQPSEPRDSAVYFCASAPSQGANYGYTFGSGTRLTVV.